Presented here are 16 T cell receptor beta chains from one specimen sequenced in a study of cytomegalovirus exposure and HLA in healthy donors. The study ran its PCR with 60 Vbeta and 13 Jbeta primers. TCRdb keeps only in-frame clones here, not all; method: immunoSEQ multiplex PCR. The repertoire holds approximately 140,000 clones, with 76% as singletons. Input material: PBMCs. These receptor sequences come from a man between 40 and 49 years old in good health and CMV-seronegative.

The chain carries TRBV4-1 and TRBJ2-4; weak D call: TRBD1 (7 bases). The CDR3 totals 13 residues. The germline V gene has CDR1 MGHRA and CDR2 YSYEKL. Trimming removed 10 bases from V and 2 bases from J, with 12 bases in between. The CDR3 loop is CAKEGASKNIQYF. The CDR3, as DNA: TGCGCCAAGGAGGGGGCATCCAAAAACATTCAGTACTTC.

The count of this clone is one. The chain employs TRBV2 and TRBJ2-5; 8 bases are a match to TRBD2. The CDR3 covers 15 residues. Germline V CDR1 and CDR2: SNHLY, FYNNEI. Losses at the gene ends were 4 bases for V and 2 bases for J; bases not matched to a gene: 6. CDR3 residues: CASSVQRGSQETQYF. In nucleotides, the CDR3 is TGTGCCAGCAGTGTGCAGCGGGGGAGTCAAGAGACCCAGTACTTC.

This clone was counted between two and nine times. The rearrangement joins TRBV14 to TRBJ2-5; 7 bases match TRBD1. V trimming: 1 base; J trimming: 5 bases; junction bases outside the gene matches: 10. Germline-derived CDR1 and CDR2 are SGHDN and FVKESK. CDR3 length: 16 residues. In DNA form, the CDR3 reads TGTGCCAGCAGCCAAGGGATGAACAGGGGATTGGAGACCCAGTACTTC. It codes for CASSQGMNRGLETQYF.

The chain carries TRBV28 and TRBJ1-3, with D possibly TRBD1 on 5 matching bases. The V gene lost 7 bases and the J gene lost 1 base, with 11 bases spanning the gap. Germline values: CDR1 MDHEN, CDR2 SYDVKM. The CDR3 extends over 14 amino acids. The CDR3 protein is CASKTRASGNTIYF. DNA for the CDR3: TGTGCCAGCAAAACCAGGGCGTCTGGAAACACCATATATTTT.

The chain carries TRBV4-1 and TRBJ2-5; 8 nucleotides line up with TRBD1. The last part of the DNA fits TRBJ2-7 better; the J call may be wrong. Germline CDR1 reads MGHRA; CDR2 reads YSYEKL. The CDR3 has 15 residues. The CDR3 loop is CASSQRQGKSYEQYF. The CDR3 DNA follows: TGCGCCAGCAGCCAAAGACAGGGGAAGTCATACGAGCAGTACTTC.

The rearrangement links TRBV7-9 to TRBJ2-5; 8 bases are shared with TRBD1. J lost 5 bases, V lost 2 bases, and 10 bases had no gene match. Germline V CDR1 and CDR2: SEHNR, FQNEAQ (reference sequence). CDR3 length equals 16 residues. The CDR3, as DNA: TGTGCCAGCAGCTTAATAGGGACAGGTCTGGGGGAGACCCAGTACTTC. Residues: CASSLIGTGLGETQYF.

Only a few counts were recorded for this clone. CDR3 region: CASSPQVNTEAFF. The CDR3 DNA sequence: TGTGCCAGCAGTCCCCAGGTGAACACTGAAGCTTTCTTT. The chain combines TRBV28 with TRBJ1-1; unclear D gene. The CDR3 has 13 amino acids. Germline loops: CDR1 MDHEN, CDR2 SYDVKM. V lost 5 bases, J lost 0 bases, and 7 bases lay in between.

The chain couples TRBV29-1 to TRBJ2-7, with TRBD1 matching 9 bases. With V trimmed by 3 bases and J by 4 bases, 7 bases remained unmatched. Germline V gene data show CDR1 as SQVTM and CDR2 as ANQGSEA. The CDR3 extends over 14 amino acids. Written as DNA, the CDR3 is TGCAGCGTTGAGGCAGGACAGGGGCAGTACGAGCAGTACTTC. Its translation is CSVEAGQGQYEQYF.

The chain uses TRBV9 and TRBJ1-4; no definite D call. CDR1 is SGDLS, CDR2 YYNGEE, per germline. The CDR3 runs to 17 residues. The V end was cut by 5 bases, the J end by 0 bases, with 17 bases between. The CDR3 loop reads CASSRRADFATNEKLFF. CDR3 DNA sequence: TGTGCCAGCAGTCGCCGCGCGGATTTTGCAACTAATGAAAAACTGTTTTTT. Supplemented by reference TRBV9 and TRBJ1-4, the full variable domain reads DSGVTQTPKHLITATGQRVTLRCSPRSGDLSVYWYQQSLDQGLQFLIQYYNGEERAKGNILERFSAQQFPDLHSELNLSSLELGDSALYFCASSRRADFATNEKLFFGSGTQLSVL.

The chain joins TRBV6-6 to TRBJ2-5; 7 nucleotides match TRBD2. The J call is uncertain, as TRBJ2-7 better fits the DNA end. The CDR3 has 14 amino acids. Germline loops: CDR1 MNHNY, CDR2 SVGAGI (reference sequence). In DNA form, the CDR3 reads TGTGCCAGCAGTCCCGGTAGCGGGTCCTACGAGCAGTACTTC. Its protein product is CASSPGSGSYEQYF.

The table lists this clone with a count of one. V gene TRBV6-5 combines with J gene TRBJ1-4; possibly TRBD1 for D (6 bases). The CDR3 sequence is 13 residues long. Per the germline V gene, CDR1 is MNHEY and CDR2 is SVGAGI. V lost 4 bases and J lost 6, with 9 bases in between. The CDR3 spells CASSWGRDEKLFF. In nucleotides, the CDR3 is TGTGCCAGCAGTTGGGGGCGCGATGAAAAACTGTTTTTT.

The chain uses TRBV19 and TRBJ2-6; no definite D call. From germline, CDR1 is LNHDA and CDR2 SQIVND (reference sequence). With 3 bases removed from V and 0 bases from J, the gap between germline ends came to 9 bases. This CDR3 region has 16 residues. This CDR3 reads CASSIGRHSGANVLTF. CDR3 in DNA: TGTGCCAGTAGTATTGGCCGCCACTCTGGGGCCAACGTCCTGACTTTC.

The gene calls are TRBV7-6 and TRBJ2-5; 14 bases are a match to TRBD2. Trimming removed 3 bases from V and 7 bases from J; junction bases left unmatched: 4. The germline V gene encodes CDR1 SGHVS and CDR2 FNYEAQ. The CDR3 is made up of 15 amino acids. The CDR3 bases are TGTGCCAGCAGCTTCAACGGACTAGCGGGGGGGACCCAGTACTTC. Protein product: CASSFNGLAGGTQYF.

This rearrangement joins TRBV7-2 to TRBJ2-7, with D possibly being TRBD2 (5 bases). Germline V gene sequence: CDR1 SGHTA, CDR2 FQGNSA. The CDR3 runs 15 residues. V dropped 3 bases and J dropped 5 bases, with 17 bases sitting between them. The CDR3 loop is CASSFRLYLLDEQYF. Here the CDR3 DNA reads TGTGCCAGCAGCTTCCGACTATACCTTCTCGACGAGCAGTACTTC.

The rearrangement uses TRBV30 and TRBJ2-5; D perhaps matches TRBD1 (6 bases). The germline V and J ends were trimmed by 2 bases and 0 bases, with 19 bases remaining between them. The CDR3 length is 17 residues. In germline, CDR1 is GTSNPN, CDR2 SVGIG (reference sequence). Here the CDR3 reads CAWSIKQGVPNQETQYF. DNA of the CDR3: TGTGCCTGGAGTATAAAACAGGGAGTCCCTAACCAAGAGACCCAGTACTTC.

The gene calls are TRBV25-1 and TRBJ2-5; 8 bases agree with TRBD1. CDR1 and CDR2 (germline): MGHDK, SYGVNS. Germline trimming cut 2 bases from V and 5 bases from J; bases unmatched to any gene: 10. The CDR3 contains 16 residues. CDR3 residues: CASSEMGTGAEETQYF. The CDR3 region has the DNA TGTGCCAGCAGTGAAATGGGGACAGGTGCAGAGGAGACCCAGTACTTC.